This passage covers 26 T cell receptor beta chains from one sample sequenced in a study of T-cell reconstitution after alpha-beta-depleted transplantation in children. TCRbeta library preparation incorporated unique molecular identifiers. One entry per CDR3 protein results from TCRdb running MiXCR on the PCR reads. The sample consists of fewer than 700,000 distinct CDR3 sequences, 10% to 15% of them appearing once. The source was PBMCs, mostly from graft donor cells, collected 360 days after TCRalphabeta/CD19-depleted stem cell transplant. These receptors were taken from a male patient younger than 18 who had a stem cell transplant for acute myeloid leukemia, so the T cells may come from the graft donor.

This clonotype turned up a few times. The chain is built from TRBV12-3 or TRBV12-4 and TRBJ2-3; 10 nucleotides line up with TRBD2. The CDR3 runs 16 residues. Trimming removed 5 bases from V and 6 bases from J; junction bases left unmatched: 11. This chain's CDR3 is CASSPEAGGPWDTQYF. The CDR3 nucleotides are TGTGCCAGCAGTCCCGAAGCGGGAGGGCCTTGGGATACGCAGTATTTT.

The chain employs TRBV30 and TRBJ1-5; possibly TRBD1 for D (6 bases). V lost 4 bases, J lost 7 bases, and 17 bases lay in between. The germline V gene has CDR1 GTSNPN and CDR2 SVGIG (reference sequence). The CDR3 is 14 residues long. The CDR3 DNA sequence: TGTGCCTGGAATGGAGGCCAGGGGCAACAGCCCCAGCATTTT. Amino acids: CAWNGGQGQQPQHF.

This clonotype has a handful of counts. V and J are TRBV6-5 and TRBJ1-2; 10 nucleotides line up with TRBD1. There are 16 residues in the CDR3. J lost 2 bases, V lost 0 bases, and 3 bases had no gene match. The germline CDR1 and CDR2 sequences are MNHEY and SVGAGI. CDR3 in amino acids: CASSYSPGQGNYGYTF. The CDR3 DNA reads as TGTGCCAGCAGTTACTCCCCGGGACAGGGGAACTATGGCTACACCTTC.

On this clonotype itself: The junction shows a germline mismatch at one end, possibly a read error. The chain carries TRBV6-2 or TRBV6-3 and TRBJ2-2; 7 bases fit TRBD2. The CDR3 runs 15 residues. The germline V gene encodes CDR1 MNHEY and CDR2 SVGEGT. The CDR3 region has the DNA TGTGCCAGCAGTCACTCGGGGGGTAACACCGGGGAGCTGTTTTTT. Translated: CASSHSGGNTGELFF.

The chain couples TRBV9 to TRBJ2-5; a weak D match, TRBD2 (6 bases). V was shortened by 3 bases and J by 5 bases, with 20 bases between the two germline ends. The germline CDR1 and CDR2 sequences are SGDLS and YYNGEE. The CDR3 loop spans 16 amino acids. The CDR3 is CASSEELAVRRETQYF. The DNA of the CDR3 is TGTGCCAGCAGCGAGGAACTAGCAGTCCGTCGGGAGACCCAGTACTTC. Full variable domain (missing parts from reference TRBV9 and TRBJ2-5): DSGVTQTPKHLITATGQRVTLRCSPRSGDLSVYWYQQSLDQGLQFLIQYYNGEERAKGNILERFSAQQFPDLHSELNLSSLELGDSALYFCASSEELAVRRETQYFGPGTRLLVL.

This chain connects TRBV6-1 to TRBJ2-1, with 7 nucleotides matching TRBD1. This CDR3 is 18 amino acids long. Germline CDR1 and CDR2: MNHNS and SASEGT. After removal of 6 bases from V and 0 bases from J, the junction contained 14 bases not matched to a gene. CDR3 protein: CASRPSGRGLSSYNEQFF. Here the CDR3 DNA reads TGTGCCAGCAGACCCTCTGGAAGGGGGCTGAGCTCCTACAATGAGCAGTTCTTC.

This clonotype was detected ten times or more. The chain combines TRBV11-2 with TRBJ2-1; possible D gene TRBD1, 5 bases. In germline, CDR1 is SGHAT, CDR2 FQNNGV. The CDR3 loop spans 14 amino acids. The ends were cut back, 0 bases at V and 4 bases at J, with 7 bases in the middle. The CDR3: CASSLDRAYNEQFF. DNA of the CDR3: TGTGCCAGCAGCTTAGACAGGGCTTACAATGAGCAGTTCTTC.

This clonotype has a handful of counts. V and J are TRBV29-1 and TRBJ1-2; 10 bases line up with TRBD1. CDR3 length: 12 amino acids. The junction had 5 bases not matched to a gene; V was cut back by 5 bases and J by 8 bases. The germline gives CDR1 SQVTM, CDR2 ANQGSEA. The CDR3 coding sequence is TGCAGCGTTTGGGGGACAGGGGACGGCTACACCTTC. Its translation: CSVWGTGDGYTF.

At least ten counts were recorded for this clonotype. The rearrangement links TRBV4-3 to TRBJ2-1; D call uncertain. CDR3 size: 13 residues. Germline lookup yields CDR1 LGHNA and CDR2 YSLEER. Trimming took 3 bases from V and 9 from J, leaving 12 bases between them. CDR3 nucleotides: TGCGCCAGCAGCCATGGGGTTCGAGGTGAGCAGTTCTTC. This codes for CASSHGVRGEQFF.

This clonotype was found a few times. The genes are TRBV6-5 and TRBJ2-1, with D maybe TRBD1 (6 bases). CDR1 MNHEY and CDR2 SVGAGI come from the germline V gene. The CDR3 sequence is 16 residues long. V was pared by 2 bases and J by 3 bases, with 14 bases between. The CDR3 reads CASSYRGGVYYNEQFF. For the CDR3, the DNA is TGTGCCAGCAGTTACAGAGGGGGAGTTTACTACAATGAGCAGTTCTTC.

This clonotype was seen repeatedly, ten times or more. V gene TRBV20-1 combines with J gene TRBJ2-5; no clear D gene. Trimming left V 5 bases short and J 4 bases short, with 11 bases between. Germline CDR1 is DFQATT and CDR2 is SNEGSKA (reference sequence). The CDR3 has 12 residues. The CDR3 spells CSAFRSSETQYF. The CDR3 DNA follows: TGCAGTGCTTTCAGGTCCTCAGAGACCCAGTACTTC.

In DNA, the CDR3 is TGTGCCAGCTCACCTAAGACAGGGCCCCTCTACAATGAGCAGTTCTTC. As protein: CASSPKTGPLYNEQFF. This rearrangement joins TRBV18 to TRBJ2-1; 7 bases line up with TRBD1. With 3 bases clipped from V and 3 bases from J, the junction kept 8 bases outside the gene matches. The CDR3 contains 16 residues. Germline CDR1 KGHSH, CDR2 LQKENI.

There are many counts of this clonotype. The chain recombines TRBV20-1 with TRBJ2-7; D may be TRBD1 (5 bases). Trimming pared 0 bases from V and 0 bases from J, leaving 12 bases between. This CDR3 contains 15 residues. Germline loops: CDR1 DFQATT, CDR2 SNEGSKA (reference sequence). Here the CDR3 reads CSARDMYRTSYEQYF. In DNA, the CDR3 is TGCAGTGCTAGAGATATGTACAGGACCTCCTACGAGCAGTACTTC.

The CDR3 is CASSLSGQGSTEAFF. The CDR3 nucleotides read TGTGCCAGCAGTTTGTCTGGACAGGGAAGCACTGAAGCTTTCTTT. The genes are TRBV28 and TRBJ1-1, with 8 nucleotides matching TRBD1. The V and J ends lost 3 bases and 4 bases, in that order; junction bases with no gene match: 7. The CDR3 sequence is 15 residues long. CDR1 MDHEN and CDR2 SYDVKM come from the germline V gene.

This clonotype has a handful of counts. The chain links TRBV12-3 or TRBV12-4 to TRBJ2-2; TRBD1 matches 7 bases. J was trimmed by 0 bases and V by 6 bases; bases with no gene match: 7. The CDR3 has 16 residues. CDR3 in amino acids: CASSQMDRSNTGELFF. CDR3 DNA: TGTGCCAGCAGCCAGATGGACAGGTCGAACACCGGGGAGCTGTTTTTT.

CDR3 DNA sequence: TGCAGTGCAAGAAGACCCTCCGGAGGGGAGACCCAGTACTTC. Translated, it gives CSARRPSGGETQYF. The V and J genes are TRBV20-1 and TRBJ2-5; a possible D gene is TRBD2 (6 bases). CDR1 and CDR2 (germline): DFQATT, SNEGSKA (reference sequence). V lost 6 bases and J lost 5, with 19 bases in between. The CDR3 spans 14 residues.

Turning to this clonotype: Compared with germline, one end of the junction differs, possibly owing to a read error. The chain joins TRBV18 to TRBJ2-2; D is undetermined. CDR3 length equals 14 residues. CDR1 is KGHSH and CDR2 is LQKENI in the germline V gene. The CDR3 DNA reads TGTGCCAGCTCACCACTTGGGAACGCCGGGGAGCTGTTTTTT. This codes for CASSPLGNAGELFF.

Many counts were recorded for this clonotype. The chain employs TRBV3-1 and TRBJ2-3; 9 nucleotides match TRBD2. The V and J ends lost 4 bases and 2 bases, in that order; junction bases with no gene match: 4. Germline CDR1 and CDR2: LGHDT and YNNKEL (reference sequence). This CDR3 comprises 15 residues. CDR3 sequence reads: CASSLASGNTDTQYF. DNA of the CDR3: TGTGCCAGCAGCCTAGCTAGCGGGAACACAGATACGCAGTATTTT.

This clonotype was counted ten times or more. The rearrangement links TRBV6-2 or TRBV6-3 to TRBJ2-1, with 10 bases identical to TRBD1. The germline CDR1 and CDR2 sequences are MNHEY and SVGEGT. The CDR3 consists of 15 residues. The V gene end was trimmed by 6 bases and the J gene end by 7 bases; junction bases not matched to a gene: 9. The CDR3 bases are TGTGCCAGCAGCTTCCCGGGACAGGGGAGGAATGAGCAGTTCTTC. The encoded protein is CASSFPGQGRNEQFF.

The V and J genes are TRBV6-5 and TRBJ2-1; no firm D call. The germline V gene has CDR1 MNHEY and CDR2 SVGAGI. Deletions cut 6 bases from V and 6 bases from J, with 9 bases between. This CDR3 region has 12 residues. The CDR3 reads CASSAGPNEQFF. In DNA form, the CDR3 reads TGTGCCAGCAGCGCCGGCCCCAATGAGCAGTTCTTC.

This chain connects TRBV5-1 to TRBJ1-6; D is unresolved. This CDR3 region has 14 residues. Per the germline V gene, CDR1 is SGHRS and CDR2 is YFSETQ. Trimming shortened V by 3 bases and J by 6 bases, and 10 bases separated the two germline ends. In DNA, the CDR3 is TGCGCCAGCAGCTGGACGGTGACTAATTCACCCCTCCACTTT. Its protein is CASSWTVTNSPLHF.

The chain is built from TRBV12-3 or TRBV12-4 and TRBJ2-2; a possible D gene is TRBD1 (5 bases). The CDR3 extends over 17 amino acids. V lost 3 bases to trimming and J lost 7 bases, with 21 bases between them. For the CDR3, the DNA is TGTGCCAGCAGTTTTCCCACAGGTCAATCCTTCCACGGGGAGCTGTTTTTT. Amino acids: CASSFPTGQSFHGELFF.

The V call is TRBV9, the J call TRBJ2-3, with D unresolved. The CDR3 sequence is 16 residues long. Germline CDR1 is SGDLS and CDR2 is YYNGEE. Deletions cut 0 bases from V and 2 bases from J, with 13 bases between. CDR3 protein: CASSVGMFSSTDTQYF. DNA for the CDR3: TGTGCCAGCAGCGTAGGTATGTTTTCTTCCACAGATACGCAGTATTTT.

J is TRBJ2-7 and V is TRBV18; D is ambiguous. The CDR3 runs to 13 residues. V was cut by 2 bases and J by 3 bases, with 8 bases left in between. Germline-derived CDR1 and CDR2 are KGHSH and LQKENI. The CDR3 reads CASSPLSVYEQYF. In nucleotides, the CDR3 is TGTGCCAGCTCACCATTATCGGTCTACGAGCAGTACTTC.

V usage is TRBV7-9 and J usage is TRBJ1-1, with D perhaps TRBD1 (5 bases). Germline CDR1 is SEHNR and CDR2 is FQNEAQ (reference sequence). The CDR3 runs to 15 residues. V lost 4 bases and J lost 5, with 17 bases in between. The DNA of the CDR3 is TGTGCCAGCAGCTACCCCCAGGGTGCAGCGACTGAAGCTTTCTTT. It yields the protein CASSYPQGAATEAFF.

V gene TRBV29-1 combines with J gene TRBJ2-1; 13 nucleotides agree with TRBD2. This CDR3 comprises 15 residues. CDR1 and CDR2 (germline): SQVTM, ANQGSEA. V shed 4 bases and J 7 bases; nucleotides not matched to a gene: 7. For the CDR3, the DNA is TGCAGCGTTGCAGGGACTAGCGGGGATGGAAATGAGCAGTTCTTC. Amino acids: CSVAGTSGDGNEQFF.